The next 18 T cell receptor beta chains were all read from a single sample in a study of blood T cells in healthy people across ages (dated by TCRdb to between 2014 and 2017). The library was generated by 5' RACE. Instrument used: Illumina HiSeq 2500. The second PCR ran for roughly 7 to 11 cycles and used a J-beta primer mix along with a sample-barcoded 5' primer. Through fastp at Q25 and MiXCR, TCRdb rebuilt clones from the public reads, retaining in-frame beta chains. A single entry per CDR3 protein holds the most common genes and DNA from its merged rows. The sample contains more than 1,400,000 distinct CDR3 sequences, roughly 40% of them found a single time. The leading ten clones occupy roughly 7.9% of the sample. Input material: blood. These receptors originate from a woman in her late teens or twenties in good health.

V is TRBV2 and J is TRBJ1-2, with TRBD1 as a possible D gene (5 bases). The CDR3 contains 15 residues. Germline values: CDR1 SNHLY, CDR2 FYNNEI. V lost 2 bases and J 8 bases, leaving 18 bases between the germline ends. The CDR3 region is CASSEITGPGYGYTF. CDR3 sequence (DNA): TGTGCCAGCAGTGAAATAACGGGACCGGGATACGGCTACACCTTC.

This clonotype was detected only a few times. The V gene is TRBV25-1, the J gene TRBJ1-2, with D perhaps TRBD1 (5 bases). Trimming left V 4 bases short and J 6 bases short, with 12 bases between. The germline V gene has CDR1 MGHDK and CDR2 SYGVNS. CDR3 length: 13 amino acids. CDR3 in DNA: TGTGCCAGCAGTGTAGGGGATCTAGATGGCTACACCTTC. Protein sequence: CASSVGDLDGYTF.

The V call is TRBV6-1, the J call TRBJ2-1; 11 bases align to TRBD2. Germline CDR1 and CDR2: MNHNS and SASEGT. J was trimmed by 4 bases and V by 8 bases; bases with no gene match: 7. This CDR3 is built from 15 residues. The CDR3 loop is CASGRVAGGYNEQFF. The DNA for the CDR3 is TGTGCCAGCGGGAGAGTAGCGGGAGGGTACAATGAGCAGTTCTTC.

This clonotype was seen a few times. The chain carries TRBV30 and TRBJ1-2, with 8 bases identical to TRBD1. Germline V gene sequence: CDR1 GTSNPN, CDR2 SVGIG (reference sequence). The CDR3 totals 14 residues. J lost 2 bases, V lost 8 bases, and 10 bases had no gene match. CDR3 sequence: CAGDRTGPNYGYTF. DNA of the CDR3: TGTGCCGGGGATCGGACAGGGCCCAACTATGGCTACACCTTC.

This clonotype was seen only a few times. The rearrangement joins TRBV9 to TRBJ1-6; no firm D call. CDR3 length equals 15 residues. With 0 bases removed from V and 6 bases from J, the gap between germline ends came to 10 bases. Germline-derived CDR1 and CDR2 are SGDLS and YYNGEE. The CDR3 loop reads CASSVEGIPNSPLHF. In nucleotides, the CDR3 is TGTGCCAGCAGCGTAGAGGGTATTCCTAATTCACCCCTCCACTTT.

The chain combines TRBV12-3 or TRBV12-4 with TRBJ1-2; no definite D call. V shed 4 bases and J shed 1 base, with 10 bases lying between them. The CDR3 contains 14 residues. The CDR3 region has the DNA TGTGCCAGCAGTTCGGAGGGTCTTAACTATGGCTACACCTTC. The encoded protein is CASSSEGLNYGYTF.

J is TRBJ2-5 and V is TRBV20-1; maybe TRBD2 (5 bases). With the DNA end fitting TRBJ2-7 better, the J assignment may be wrong. The CDR3 has 13 residues. Germline CDR1 is DFQATT and CDR2 is SNEGSKA (reference sequence). The CDR3 DNA follows: TGCAGTGTCCGAGCGGACTTCGGATACGAGCAGTACTTC. This gives the protein CSVRADFGYEQYF.

This clonotype has only a few counts. This chain connects TRBV5-1 to TRBJ2-7, with TRBD1 matching 8 bases. Germline V gene lookup returns CDR1 SGHRS and CDR2 YFSETQ. V lost 5 bases and J lost 4; bases outside the gene matches: 14. The CDR3 totals 16 residues. The CDR3 region is CASRSFPLDRGYEQYF. DNA of the CDR3: TGCGCCAGCAGGTCCTTCCCCCTTGACAGGGGATACGAGCAGTACTTC. Full variable domain (rest looked up from reference TRBV5-1 and TRBJ2-7): KAGVTQTPRYLIKTRGQQVTLSCSPISGHRSVSWYQQTPGQGLQFLFEYFSETQRNKGNFPGRFSGRQFSNSRSEMNVSTLELGDSALYLCASRSFPLDRGYEQYFGPGTRLTVT.

J is TRBJ1-4 and V is TRBV27; TRBD1 matches 7 bases. V was clipped by 4 bases and J by 0 bases; unmatched bases: 14. CDR3 length: 19 residues. Germline V gene sequence: CDR1 MNHEY, CDR2 SMNVEV (reference sequence). CDR3 sequence reads: CASSSSGGTAAATNEKLFF. In nucleotides, the CDR3 is TGTGCCAGCAGTTCCTCCGGGGGGACAGCAGCAGCAACTAATGAAAAACTGTTTTTT.

This rearrangement joins TRBV20-1 to TRBJ2-7, with D perhaps matching TRBD2 (5 bases). The germline CDR1 and CDR2 sequences are DFQATT and SNEGSKA (reference sequence). CDR3 length: 14 amino acids. Trimming removed 1 base from V and 0 bases from J, with 10 bases in between. The CDR3 coding sequence is TGCAGTGCTAGAGTCGAGGGATTCTCCTACGAGCAGTACTTC. It codes for CSARVEGFSYEQYF.

This clonotype was counted between two and nine times. The V call is TRBV7-9, the J call TRBJ2-1; D is possibly TRBD2 (5 bases). The CDR3 consists of 17 residues. Between the trimmed V and J ends, which lost 1 base and 3 bases, there was a span of 16 bases. Germline CDR1 reads SEHNR; CDR2 reads FQNEAQ (reference sequence). This chain's CDR3 is CASSLGLSSTDYNEQFF. The DNA for the CDR3 is TGTGCCAGCAGCTTAGGTCTGTCTAGCACTGACTACAATGAGCAGTTCTTC.

The rearrangement uses TRBV28 and TRBJ1-6; D perhaps matches TRBD1 (5 bases). Trimming took 5 bases from V and 7 from J, leaving 21 bases between them. The V gene's germline CDR1 is MDHEN and CDR2 SYDVKM. CDR3 length equals 17 residues. As DNA, the CDR3 is TGTGCCAGCAGTAACCCGGACACACCCTTGGGAAATTCACCCCTCCACTTT. Encoded protein: CASSNPDTPLGNSPLHF. Full variable domain (rest looked up from reference TRBV28 and TRBJ1-6): DVKVTQSSRYLVKRTGEKVFLECVQDMDHENMFWYRQDPGLGLRLIYFSYDVKMKEKGDIPEGYSVSREKKERFSLILESASTNQTSMYLCASSNPDTPLGNSPLHFGNGTRLTVT.

This sequence joins TRBV11-2 and TRBJ1-4; TRBD1 matches 7 bases. The V gene end was trimmed by 0 bases and the J gene end by 0 bases; junction bases not matched to a gene: 7. The CDR3 sequence is 18 residues long. From germline, CDR1 is SGHAT and CDR2 FQNNGV. The chain's CDR3 is CASSLDGTVISTNEKLFF. The CDR3 DNA follows: TGTGCCAGCAGCTTAGACGGGACAGTCATTTCAACTAATGAAAAACTGTTTTTT.

The chain couples TRBV2 to TRBJ2-7; 8 nucleotides match TRBD2. V was pared by 7 bases and J by 5 bases, with 13 bases of the junction left unmatched. The CDR3 length is 15 residues. Germline CDR1 and CDR2: SNHLY and FYNNEI. The CDR3 is CASTYLAGGDNEQYF. The CDR3 region has the DNA TGTGCCAGCACCTATCTCGCGGGGGGAGACAACGAGCAGTACTTC.

The chain carries TRBV29-1 and TRBJ2-2, with TRBD2 matching 7 bases. With 6 bases clipped from V and 6 bases from J, the junction kept 13 bases outside the gene matches. The CDR3 runs to 15 residues. Per germline, CDR1 SQVTM and CDR2 ANQGSEA. The CDR3 loop reads CSVLLGRASPGELFF. CDR3 DNA: TGCAGCGTCCTTTTAGGGAGGGCCAGTCCCGGGGAGCTGTTTTTT.

This clonotype was detected a few times. The J gene is TRBJ2-5, the V gene TRBV27; D may correspond to TRBD1 or TRBD2 (5 bases each). There are 14 residues in the CDR3. Trimming shortened V by 6 bases and J by 3 bases, and 14 bases separated the two germline ends. CDR1 and CDR2 (germline): MNHEY, SMNVEV (reference sequence). The CDR3 DNA is TGTGCCAGCAGCGGCGGGCAGACAGAAGAGACCCAGTACTTC. Translation gives CASSGGQTEETQYF.

CDR3 protein: CASSLVDPANNEQFF. The CDR3 DNA follows: TGTGCCAGCAGCTTAGTGGACCCCGCCAACAATGAGCAGTTCTTC. The chain links TRBV7-6 to TRBJ2-1, with D hard to call. V was pared by 1 base and J by 5 bases, with 12 bases between. There are 15 residues in the CDR3. Germline V gives CDR1 SGHVS, CDR2 FNYEAQ.

This clonotype was found once. This sequence joins TRBV6-1 and TRBJ2-1, with a tentative D call TRBD2 (5 bases). The germline V and J ends were trimmed by 0 bases and 14 bases, with 8 bases remaining between them. CDR3 length: 11 residues. Germline values: CDR1 MNHNS, CDR2 SASEGT. CDR3 amino acids: CASSEALAEFF. CDR3 DNA: TGTGCCAGCAGTGAAGCCCTAGCTGAGTTCTTC.